A selection of T cell receptor beta chains follows, all from one sample in a study of T cell responses to AZD1222 COVID-19 vaccine. Generated by immunoSEQ multiplex PCR, the TCRdb table keeps only in-frame clones and is missing some. The sample records more than 80,000 clones, 86% being singletons. Sample: peripheral blood, taken on day 0 of AZD1222 vaccination. These TCRs come from an adult in good health. Each CDR3 is given with its conserved first and last residue. Fields, in order: clone size, V gene, J gene, D gene, CDR3 DNA, CDR3 protein. A D gene is named only where the DNA matches it firmly. Some rows mark clone size as missing; the rest say once, few, many or name a class of expanded clone.

.	TRBV3-1/TRBV3-2	TRBJ1-6	.	TGTGCCAGCCGGGGGCCCCGAGGTTCACCCCTCCACTTT	CASRGPRGSPLHF
.	TRBV11-2	TRBJ2-2	.	TGTGCCAGCAGCTGGGGCCCATTGGACACCGGGGAGCTGTTTTTT	CASSWGPLDTGELFF
.	TRBV19	TRBJ1-3	.	TGTGCCAGCCGCTCGGCGGACACCATATATTTT	CASRSADTIYF
once	TRBV18	TRBJ1-4	TRBD1	TGTGCCAGCTCACCACGCGGCCAGGGGGTTACCGGGGAAAAACTGTTTTTT	CASSPRGQGVTGEKLFF
.	TRBV20-1	TRBJ2-7	.	TGCAGTGCAGGACACAACTACGAGCAGTACTTC	CSAGHNYEQYF
.	TRBV19	TRBJ2-7	.	TGTGCCAGTAGTATAGGTGGAGGGAGCTACGAGCAGTACTTC	CASSIGGGSYEQYF
.	TRBV4-1	TRBJ1-1	TRBD1	TGCGCCAGCAGCCAAGGAACCCGGACAGGGAACACTGAAGCTTTCTTT	CASSQGTRTGNTEAFF
.	TRBV19	TRBJ2-3	TRBD2	TGTGCCAGTAGTCCCCGGGAGGCCACAGATACGCAGTATTTT	CASSPREATDTQYF
.	TRBV15	TRBJ2-1	.	TGTGCCACCAGCAGTACGGGTGTTGAGCAGTTCTTC	CATSSTGVEQFF
.	TRBV2	TRBJ1-3	.	TGTGCCAGCAGTTTTTTGGGCACTGGAAACACCATATATTTT	CASSFLGTGNTIYF
few	TRBV29-1	TRBJ1-4	.	TGCAGCGTTGTTTTAGGAGAAAAACTGTTTTTT	CSVVLGEKLFF
.	TRBV24-1	TRBJ2-7	TRBD2	TGTGCCACCAGTGTCGGGACTAGCGGAAAATCCGAGCAGTACTTC	CATSVGTSGKSEQYF
.	TRBV2	TRBJ2-1	TRBD2	TGTGCCAGCAGGGTAGCGGGAGGCTCCTACAATGAGCAGTTCTTC	CASRVAGGSYNEQFF
.	TRBV25-1	TRBJ2-7	TRBD2	TGTGCCAGCAGTGACGCAGTAGCGGGAGGTCTCTCGTACTACGAGCAGTACTTC	CASSDAVAGGLSYYEQYF
few	TRBV18	TRBJ2-5	.	TGTGCCAACGTTCAAGAGACCCAGTACTTC	CANVQETQYF
.	TRBV2	TRBJ1-4	TRBD1	TGTGCCAGCAGCACCGGGAGGGGGCTTGGAAAACTGTTTTTT	CASSTGRGLGKLFF
.	TRBV2	TRBJ2-2	.	TGTGCCAGCAGTATCGGACGGATAAACACCGGGGAGCTGTTTTTT	CASSIGRINTGELFF
.	TRBV19	TRBJ1-2	.	TGTGCCAGTAGTAGACAGCTGGACACCGCCAATGGCTACACCTTC	CASSRQLDTANGYTF
.	TRBV3-1/TRBV3-2	TRBJ2-7	TRBD1	TGTGCCAGCAGTCACTCCGGGACAGGGGGCAACGAGCAGTACTTC	CASSHSGTGGNEQYF
.	TRBV28	TRBJ2-7	TRBD1	TGTGCCAGCAGTTGGGACAGGCAGTACTTC	CASSWDRQYF
.	TRBV3-1/TRBV3-2	TRBJ1-4	TRBD1	TGTGCCAGCAGCGTGTTCCGGGACAGGGCCGAAAAACTGTTTTTT	CASSVFRDRAEKLFF
.	TRBV14	TRBJ2-1	TRBD2	TGTGCCAGCAGCCTACTAGCGGGTACCTACAATGAGCAGTTCTTC	CASSLLAGTYNEQFF
.	TRBV27	TRBJ2-7	TRBD1	TGTGCCAGCAGTTTAAGACAGGGTTCCCCCTACGAGCAGTACTTC	CASSLRQGSPYEQYF
.	TRBV5-4	TRBJ1-1	.	TGTGCCAGCAGCTCCGGGACGGAAAATCATAACACTGAAGCTTTCTTT	CASSSGTENHNTEAFF
.	TRBV25-1	TRBJ2-7	TRBD1	TGTGCCAGCAGTGCCCCGACAGGGGGCTACGAGCAGTACTTC	CASSAPTGGYEQYF
.	TRBV7-9	TRBJ1-6	.	TGTGCCAGCAGCTTAGCTAGTGGTTCACCCCTCCACTTT	CASSLASGSPLHF
.	TRBV4-1	TRBJ1-5	.	TGCGCCAGCAGCCGGGATGGAGGGGGCAATCAGCCCCAGCATTTT	CASSRDGGGNQPQHF
few	TRBV7-9	TRBJ1-2	.	TGTGCCAGCAGCATCTTAGACAACTATGGCTACACCTTC	CASSILDNYGYTF
.	TRBV10-3	TRBJ2-1	.	TGTGCCATCAGTAACCGGGACTCGGGCTACAATGAGCAGTTCTTC	CAISNRDSGYNEQFF
once	TRBV9	TRBJ2-1	.	TGTGCCAGCAGCGCGGAGGGGAGCTCCTACAATGAGCAGTTCTTC	CASSAEGSSYNEQFF
few	TRBV7-9	TRBJ1-2	TRBD1	TGTGCCACCCAGGACAGGGGGCTCTATGGCTACACCTTC	CATQDRGLYGYTF
once	TRBV3-1/TRBV3-2	TRBJ2-5	TRBD2	TGTGCCAGCAGCCAATCACAACGTGGGGGGGGAGCTTCGTGGACCCAGTACTTC	CASSQSQRGGGASWTQYF
.	TRBV3-1/TRBV3-2	TRBJ1-4	.	TGTGCCAGCAGCCAAGACAGGGTGGGGACTGAAAAACTGTTTTTT	CASSQDRVGTEKLFF
.	TRBV5-1	TRBJ1-4	TRBD1	TGCGCCAGCCGACTTGGACAGGGAAATGAAAAACTGTTTTTT	CASRLGQGNEKLFF
.	TRBV7-2	TRBJ2-7	TRBD2	TGTGCCAGCAGTTTAGGACTAGCGGGGGGAGTCTACGAGCAGTACTTC	CASSLGLAGGVYEQYF
few	TRBV4-1	TRBJ2-1	TRBD2	TGCGCCAGCAGCCTTTTGTTTAGCGGGGGGGGCCTAGATGAGCAGTTCTTC	CASSLLFSGGGLDEQFF
.	TRBV19	TRBJ2-1	TRBD1	TGTGCCAGTAGTATAGAAGGACAGGGCTACAATGAGCAGTTCTTC	CASSIEGQGYNEQFF
few	TRBV3-1/TRBV3-2	TRBJ1-3	.	TGTGCCAGCAGCCAAGCCGGAAACACCATATATTTT	CASSQAGNTIYF
.	TRBV30	TRBJ1-6	TRBD1	TGTGCCTGGGGGACAGAAGCACCCCTCCACTTT	CAWGTEAPLHF
few	TRBV19	TRBJ2-1	TRBD1	TGTGCCAGTAGTACACAGGGGCCTCCTGGGAATGAGCAGTTCTTC	CASSTQGPPGNEQFF
.	TRBV28	TRBJ2-1	TRBD2	TGTGCCAGCAGAGGGACTAGCGGGAGTGTAGCCTACAATGAGCAGTTCTTC	CASRGTSGSVAYNEQFF
.	TRBV19	TRBJ1-2	TRBD1	TGTGCCAGTAGTTTTTTGGACTCCGGGACAGGGTATGGCTACACCTTC	CASSFLDSGTGYGYTF
.	TRBV6-1	TRBJ1-1	TRBD1	TGTGCCAGCAGTGACCGGGACAGGGTCCCTGAAGCTTTCTTT	CASSDRDRVPEAFF
.	TRBV30	TRBJ1-5	.	TGTGCCTGGAGTGTAAACGGTTATCAGCCCCAGCATTTT	CAWSVNGYQPQHF
.	TRBV30	TRBJ2-7	.	TGTGCCTGGAGGTTAAGAGGAGTGTACGAGCAGTACTTC	CAWRLRGVYEQYF